These 25 T cell receptor beta chains share one sample of origin, sequenced in a study of PD-1 blockade in mismatch repair-deficient tumors. Profiling relied on immunoSEQ multiplex PCR, and the TCRdb table lists in-frame clones only, not all of them. Of some 51,000 clones listed, approximately 84% were seen once; the top ten hold roughly 8.1%. Sequenced material: peripheral blood, taken 20 weeks after starting pembrolizumab. The receptors stem from an adult with mismatch repair-deficient cancer.

The CDR3, as DNA: TGTGCCAGCAAACTGGGTGGCGGGAGGGACAATGAGCAGTTCTTC. It encodes CASKLGGGRDNEQFF. The V and J genes are TRBV5-4 and TRBJ2-1, with 9 bases identical to TRBD2. The CDR3 length is 15 residues. Trimming removed 6 bases from V and 5 bases from J; junction bases left unmatched: 9. CDR1 and CDR2 (germline): SGHNT, YYREEE (reference sequence).

The gene calls are TRBV4-2 and TRBJ2-7; D gene unclear. This CDR3 is 11 amino acids long. Germline loops: CDR1 LGHNA, CDR2 YNFKEQ. With 0 bases removed from V and 6 bases from J, the gap between germline ends came to 3 bases. CDR3 residues: CASSQDGEQYF. In DNA form, the CDR3 reads TGTGCCAGCAGCCAAGACGGCGAGCAGTACTTC.

This chain connects TRBV6-6 to TRBJ2-1; no definite D call. CDR1 is MNHNY, CDR2 SVGAGI, per germline (reference sequence). Trimming removed 8 bases at V and 5 bases at J, with 13 bases between. The CDR3 has 13 amino acids. CDR3 loop: CASGRIIHNEQFF. Written as DNA, the CDR3 is TGTGCCAGCGGGCGTATCATCCACAATGAGCAGTTCTTC.

The chain employs TRBV5-4 and TRBJ2-3; 8 positions match TRBD2. The ends lost 4 bases at V and 4 bases at J; junction bases unmatched: 20. CDR1 is SGHNT, CDR2 YYREEE, per germline (reference sequence). This CDR3 spans 19 amino acids. This CDR3 reads CASSLGSGSIETAADTQYF. The CDR3 nucleotides are TGTGCCAGCAGCCTGGGGAGCGGGAGTATCGAGACGGCGGCAGATACGCAGTATTTT.

The genes are TRBV29-1 and TRBJ1-5, with 7 nucleotides matching TRBD1. CDR3 length equals 15 residues. Trimming at V came to 4 bases and at J to 6 bases, leaving 12 bases not matched to a gene. CDR1 and CDR2 from the germline V gene are SQVTM and ANQGSEA. CDR3 DNA sequence: TGCAGCGTTGTCGAACAGGGGCTTGGAGCTCAGCCCCAGCATTTT. Its protein product is CSVVEQGLGAQPQHF.

This clone has a handful of counts. The V gene is TRBV5-1, the J gene TRBJ1-2, with 7 positions matching TRBD1. The CDR3 runs 15 residues. Germline-derived CDR1 and CDR2 are SGHRS and YFSETQ. V trimming: 3 bases; J trimming: 0 bases; junction bases outside the gene matches: 5. The CDR3: CASSSGQRANYGYTF. CDR3 sequence (DNA): TGCGCCAGCAGCTCGGGACAGAGAGCTAACTATGGCTACACCTTC.

A single count supports this clone. The V and J genes are TRBV7-9 and TRBJ2-5; 9 bases agree with TRBD1. Germline V CDR1 and CDR2: SEHNR, FQNEAQ (reference sequence). This CDR3 has 15 residues. The ends lost 6 bases at V and 5 bases at J; junction bases unmatched: 10. The CDR3 is CASRLTGGAGETQYF. In DNA, the CDR3 is TGTGCCAGCAGACTCACAGGGGGCGCGGGGGAGACCCAGTACTTC.

The chain joins TRBV28 to TRBJ2-7; no reliable D call. The CDR3 is made up of 14 amino acids. V lost 5 bases and J lost 0, with 11 bases in between. The V gene's germline CDR1 is MDHEN and CDR2 SYDVKM. The CDR3 reads CASSPVSVSYEQYF. The CDR3 DNA reads TGTGCCAGCAGTCCCGTATCAGTCTCCTACGAGCAGTACTTC.

This sequence joins TRBV7-9 and TRBJ2-3; TRBD1 matches at 8 bases. Germline CDR1 reads SEHNR; CDR2 reads FQNEAQ (reference sequence). V dropped 5 bases and J dropped 8; count of bases not matched to a gene: 6. This CDR3 has 13 amino acids. For the CDR3, the DNA is TGTGCCAGCAGCCAACGACAGGGGAGTACGCAGTATTTT. Translating it yields CASSQRQGSTQYF.

This chain connects TRBV6-1 to TRBJ2-1, with 7 bases aligning to TRBD2. CDR1 is MNHNS, CDR2 SASEGT, per germline. V shed 4 bases and J 9 bases; nucleotides not matched to a gene: 6. This CDR3 spans 13 amino acids. This CDR3 reads CASSGEGLTEQFF. The DNA for the CDR3 is TGTGCCAGCAGTGGGGAGGGACTAACTGAGCAGTTCTTC.

This clone was detected only a few times. J is TRBJ2-7 and V is TRBV5-1, with D hard to call. CDR1 is SGHRS and CDR2 is YFSETQ in the germline V gene. The CDR3 has 13 amino acids. Trimming left V 4 bases short and J 2 bases short, with 10 bases between. The CDR3 sequence: CASSLTGPYEQYF. Written as DNA, the CDR3 is TGCGCCAGCAGCCTGACTGGACCCTACGAGCAGTACTTC.

The genes are TRBV14 and TRBJ2-2; D remains ambiguous. Germline CDR1 reads SGHDN; CDR2 reads FVKESK. Trimming took 4 bases from V and 1 from J, leaving 13 bases between them. This CDR3 has 16 amino acids. The CDR3 protein is CASSPPGIWNTGELFF. The CDR3 coding sequence is TGTGCCAGCAGCCCCCCAGGAATCTGGAACACCGGGGAGCTGTTTTTT.

This chain connects TRBV19 to TRBJ2-1; 7 bases map to TRBD2. CDR3 size: 17 residues. V gave up 6 bases and J gave up 0 bases; unmatched junction bases: 11. Germline assignment: CDR1 LNHDA and CDR2 SQIVND (reference sequence). CDR3 nucleotide sequence: TGTGCCAGTAGCGGACTAGTCCAGCACGGCTCCTACAATGAGCAGTTCTTC. Translating gives CASSGLVQHGSYNEQFF. The variable domain in full, completed from reference TRBV19 and TRBJ2-1, reads DGGITQSPKYLFRKEGQNVTLSCEQNLNHDAMYWYRQDPGQGLRLIYYSQIVNDFQKGDIAEGYSVSREKKESFPLTVTSAQKNPTAFYLCASSGLVQHGSYNEQFFGPGTRLTVL.

The V and J genes are TRBV19 and TRBJ2-2; D not resolved. The CDR3 is 14 amino acids. Trimming took off 1 base at V and 5 bases at J, with 8 bases between the two ends. Germline-derived CDR1 and CDR2 are LNHDA and SQIVND (reference sequence). For the CDR3, the DNA is TGTGCCAGTAGTATAGGAGTCAAAACCGGGGAGCTGTTTTTT. Its protein product is CASSIGVKTGELFF.

This clone is termed medium-sized. The chain carries TRBV27 and TRBJ2-1; no definite D call. Germline V gene lookup returns CDR1 MNHEY and CDR2 SMNVEV (reference sequence). Trimming took 6 bases from V and 7 from J, leaving 13 bases between them. The CDR3 is made up of 13 amino acids. The CDR3 is CASSPAPWNEQFF. CDR3 nucleotides: TGTGCCAGCAGCCCAGCCCCCTGGAATGAGCAGTTCTTC.

The chain links TRBV7-9 to TRBJ2-3; no clear D. Germline CDR1 and CDR2: SEHNR and FQNEAQ (reference sequence). V was cut by 5 bases and J by 0 bases, with 15 bases left in between. The CDR3 totals 16 residues. The chain's CDR3 is CASSDIFGASTDTQYF. The CDR3 DNA sequence: TGTGCCAGCAGCGACATCTTCGGCGCTAGCACAGATACGCAGTATTTT.

The chain employs TRBV7-3 and TRBJ2-3; tentatively, D is TRBD1 (6 bases). V lost 5 bases to trimming and J lost 0 bases, with 12 bases between them. CDR1 is SGHTA, CDR2 FQGTGA, per germline. CDR3 length: 15 residues. CDR3 protein: CASSPSGASTDTQYF. The DNA for the CDR3 is TGTGCCAGCAGCCCTTCAGGGGCTAGCACAGATACGCAGTATTTT.

The chain carries TRBV11-3 and TRBJ1-1, with a possible D match to TRBD1 (5 bases). Germline CDR1 is SGHNT and CDR2 is YENEEA. V shed 6 bases and J shed 4 bases, with 9 bases lying between them. This CDR3 comprises 12 residues. The CDR3 sequence: CASRGGPTEAFF. In DNA, the CDR3 is TGTGCCAGCAGGGGGGGACCCACTGAAGCTTTCTTT.

The V and J genes are TRBV9 and TRBJ2-3, with 11 nucleotides matching TRBD2. Trimming took 2 bases from V and 5 from J; bases not matched to a gene: 10. CDR3 length equals 17 residues. CDR1 and CDR2 from the germline V gene are SGDLS and YYNGEE. The CDR3 DNA sequence: TGTGCCAGCAGCGTCGAGGATAGCGGGAGGGGCCGAGATACGCAGTATTTT. Protein product: CASSVEDSGRGRDTQYF.

The J gene is TRBJ2-7, the V gene TRBV27; D possibly uses TRBD1 or TRBD2 (6 bases each). CDR3 size: 16 residues. The germline CDR1 and CDR2 sequences are MNHEY and SMNVEV (reference sequence). Trimming pared 2 bases from V and 0 bases from J, leaving 14 bases between. This CDR3 reads CASSLQAGHSSYEQYF. CDR3 nucleotides: TGTGCCAGCAGTTTACAGGCGGGACACTCCTCCTACGAGCAGTACTTC.

A few counts support this clone. The rearrangement joins TRBV6-1 to TRBJ1-1; a weak D match, TRBD1 (5 bases). The CDR3 is made up of 12 amino acids. The ends were cut back, 1 base at V and 7 bases at J, with 7 bases in the middle. From germline, CDR1 is MNHNS and CDR2 SASEGT. The CDR3 DNA reads as TGTGCCAGCAGTGAAGGGACACTTGAAGCTTTCTTT. It is translated as CASSEGTLEAFF.

The V gene is TRBV7-9, the J gene TRBJ2-7, with 7 positions matching TRBD1. CDR1 is SEHNR and CDR2 is FQNEAQ in the germline V gene (reference sequence). The CDR3 totals 14 residues. V shed 5 bases and J 2 bases; nucleotides not matched to a gene: 6. The CDR3 region is CASSIRTGPYEQYF. The CDR3 region has the DNA TGTGCCAGCAGCATACGGACAGGCCCCTACGAGCAGTACTTC.

The chain recombines TRBV4-2 with TRBJ1-2; D is ambiguous. V lost 5 bases to trimming and J lost 0 bases, with 13 bases between them. The germline V gene has CDR1 LGHNA and CDR2 YNFKEQ. This CDR3 has 15 amino acids. The CDR3 protein is CASSLSQLANYGYTF. Here the CDR3 DNA reads TGTGCCAGCAGCTTGAGTCAGTTAGCTAACTATGGCTACACCTTC.

V and J are TRBV29-1 and TRBJ2-7; 13 nucleotides line up with TRBD2. Per germline, CDR1 SQVTM and CDR2 ANQGSEA. Trimming cost V 5 bases and J 3 bases; bases outside gene matches: 7. The CDR3 sequence is 15 residues long. The CDR3 nucleotides are TGCAGCGTTAGTAGGGGGACTAGCGGGATCTACGAGCAGTACTTC. It yields the protein CSVSRGTSGIYEQYF.

The chain recombines TRBV30 with TRBJ2-2; no clear D. Germline CDR1 and CDR2: GTSNPN and SVGIG (reference sequence). Trimming stripped 3 bases from V and 6 bases from J, with 8 bases between. The length of the CDR3 is 12 residues. Here the CDR3 reads CAWSYRSGELFF. The CDR3 region has the DNA TGTGCCTGGAGCTATAGGTCCGGGGAGCTGTTTTTT.